This T cell receptor beta chain emerged from a study of OX40 agonist ivuxolimab in advanced cancers. In the study overall: The costimulatory receptor OX40 (CD134) was targeted by ivuxolimab, a fully human IgG2 agonistic monoclonal antibody. The point of sequencing TCRbeta in the periphery was to test whether ivuxolimab changed TCR sequence diversity and drove clonal T-cell expansion. The paper covers the monotherapy dose-escalation part of the phase I ivuxolimab trial, which included N = 52 patients. A male proportion of around 81% and a mean age of 60 years, ranging from 23 to 79, were recorded for the dose-escalation cohort. Intravenous ivuxolimab was administered to patients every 2 weeks at six dose levels: 0.01, 0.1, 0.3, 1.5, 3 and 10 mg/kg. Among the roughly 52 dose-escalation patients, 19 had hepatocellular carcinoma, about 15 melanoma, 9 renal cell carcinoma and 9 head and neck cancer. Partial responses occurred in three dose-escalation patients, of whom one had hepatocellular carcinoma and two had cutaneous melanoma. Patients were allowed to have had prior anti-PD-1, anti-PD-L1 or anti-CTLA-4 therapy, and 40% of the dose-escalation patients had been treated with checkpoint inhibitors. The full study reports these points: At doses of 0.1 to 3.0 mg/kg, clonal expansion of both CD4+ and CD8+ blood T cells was observed from baseline to week 6. On average, CD8+ T cells showed more expanded clones than CD4+ T cells after ivuxolimab. The antigen specificity of the peripheral T cells that underwent clonal expansion was not determined. Low levels of normalized T-cell clonal expansion were also seen in some patients who did not respond. In the 0.1-3.0 mg/kg groups, partial responders were among the patients with the lowest normalized peripheral clonal expansion, particularly in CD8+ T cells.

With regard to this clone: The specificity of this receptor is unknown. Base qualities are missing; no much larger clone stands one base away.

The trial excluded patients who had a history of autoimmune disease or who were on systemic immunosuppression. Peripheral blood for TCR sequencing was collected from all dose cohorts at baseline, on cycle 4 day 1, and on cycle 7 day 1. The samples were drawn from a first-in-human, open-label, multicenter phase I dose-escalation trial of ivuxolimab. Adults with locally advanced or metastatic melanoma, renal cell carcinoma, hepatocellular carcinoma or head and neck squamous cell carcinoma were enrolled in the trial. Before TCR sequencing, CD4+ T cells and CD8+ T cells from peripheral blood were sorted into separate populations. V drops 1 base and J drops 2 bases, leaving 12 bases in between. The germline V gene gives CDR1 as MDHEN and CDR2 as SYDVKM. The CDR3 has 16 amino acids, counting the end cysteine and phenylalanine. The only DNA kept is the CDR3, 48 bases in frame from the first base. To sequence the TCRbeta CDR3 region, genomic DNA was isolated from the sorted cells. The immunoSEQ Assay was used for sequencing of TCRbeta CDR3 regions. Held by TCRdb, this immuneACCESS table contains in-frame sequences only and omits some clones. Under half of the omission traces to an unresolved V gene where checked; the cause of the rest is unknown. For this sample there are tens of thousands of clones; 84% appear just once. Roughly 30% of the sample belongs to the ten largest clones.

The chain links TRBV28 with TRBJ1-5; the D gene assignment is ambiguous. The sample here was CD4+ or CD8+ T cells sorted from blood, taken in a trial of the OX40 agonist ivuxolimab. The source of this sequence is an adult with an advanced solid tumor such as melanoma, head and neck, liver or kidney cancer. This receptor has the CDR3 CASSLYPLTGNQPQHF. Here is the DNA: TGTGCCAGCAGTTTATACCCCTTAACCGGCAATCAGCCCCAGCATTTT.